This T cell receptor (beta chain) stems from a study of CD8+ T cells in alopecia areata. Note on this clone: Gene names and germline match the mouse. The CDR3 end is not reached by the read, which stops 4 residues before it; the germline J gene fills it in.

CDR1 and CDR2 from the germline V gene are NNHDY and SYVADS. The CDR3 consists of 12 residues. Sorting used CD4, CD8alpha, NKG2D, NKG2ACE and other markers on pooled cutaneous lymph node cells. RNA, once extracted, was reverse transcribed into cDNA for use as the sequencing template. The data were produced by immunoSEQ multiplex PCR, yet TCRdb's version contains in-frame clones alone and is incomplete. Singletons are absent from the sample, which has about 270,000 clones. Sequenced: CD4+ T cells sorted from a lymph node. The rearrangement links TRBV13-3 to TRBJ1-1; D not resolved. This clonotype was obtained from a C3H/HeJ mouse with alopecia areata. For this mouse line, the MHC haplotype is H2-k. The CDR3 reads CASSDRVAEVFF. CDR3 bases read: TGTGCCAGCAGTGATAGGGTGGCA.